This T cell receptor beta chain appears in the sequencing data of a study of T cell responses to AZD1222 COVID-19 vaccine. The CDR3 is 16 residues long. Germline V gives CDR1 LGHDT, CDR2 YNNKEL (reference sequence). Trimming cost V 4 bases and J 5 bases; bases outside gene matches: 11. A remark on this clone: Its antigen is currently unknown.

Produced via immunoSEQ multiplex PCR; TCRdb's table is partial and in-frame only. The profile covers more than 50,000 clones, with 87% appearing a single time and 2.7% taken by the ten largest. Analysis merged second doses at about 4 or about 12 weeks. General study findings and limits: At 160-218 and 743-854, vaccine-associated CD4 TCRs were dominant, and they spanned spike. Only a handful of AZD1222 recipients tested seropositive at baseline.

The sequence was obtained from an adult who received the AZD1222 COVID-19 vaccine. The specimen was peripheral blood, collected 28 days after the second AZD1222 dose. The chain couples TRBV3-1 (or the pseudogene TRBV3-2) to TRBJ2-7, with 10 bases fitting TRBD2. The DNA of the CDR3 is TGTGCCAGCAGCCGCGGGGGGGTAGCGGGAGGAAACGAGCAGTACTTC. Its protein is CASSRGGVAGGNEQYF.